This paragraph reports one T cell receptor (beta chain). Its antigen remains unidentified. The sample comes from a study of cytomegalovirus exposure and HLA in healthy donors. CDR1 and CDR2 (germline): DFQATT, SNEGSKA (reference sequence). This CDR3 comprises 11 residues. Trimming shortened V by 0 bases and J by 6 bases, and 5 bases separated the two germline ends. General study findings and limits: Most observed TCR sequences were rare, whereas some public TCRs were detected in many donors.

Generated by immunoSEQ multiplex PCR, the TCRdb table keeps only in-frame clones and is missing some. The table shows some 110,000 clones, with approximately 86% occurring only once. The chain couples TRBV20-1 to TRBJ1-1; D unresolved. The sample comprised PBMCs. The sequence was collected from a man between 18 and 29 years old in good health and CMV-seropositive. CDR3 in amino acids: CSARDQAEAFF. CDR3 DNA: TGCAGTGCTAGAGATCAGGCTGAAGCTTTCTTT.